This record concerns one T cell receptor (beta chain) sequence. The antigen is not known. A read error is possible here, since a much larger clone lies one base away. These data originate in a study of blood T cells in healthy people across ages. Study-level points and caveats: In older individuals, TCR beta diversity per million T cells was lower, falling roughly linearly with age. Researchers deemed the diversity estimates from one million T cells underestimates. Reliance upon unsorted PBMCs precluded definitive naive versus antigen-experienced comparison. Diversity was higher, and naive CD4+ cells more numerous, in long-lived donors than in aged donors.

CDR3 length: 13 residues. In germline, CDR1 is MNHEY, CDR2 SVGAGI. A second 7 to 11 cycle PCR used barcoded and J-beta primers. Each CDR3 protein gets one entry after TCRdb re-called the 5' RACE reads with MiXCR. Of some 920,000 distinct CDR3 sequences detected, 45% to 60% appear once; the ten largest clones hold about 21%. This sequence joins TRBV6-5 and TRBJ2-7; TRBD2 aligns across 11 bases. Sequencing was done on a sample of blood. The TCR comes from a woman aged 60 to 75 in good health. CDR3 nucleotide sequence: TGTACCAGCAGCCTTGGACTAGCGGGCGAGCAGTACTTC. Translated, it gives CTSSLGLAGEQYF.